This TCR beta chain was recovered during a study of cytotoxic CD8 clonotypes in ibrutinib-treated CLL. This clone was counted between two and nine times. The CDR3 has 15 amino acids. V dropped 5 bases and J dropped 3 bases, with 14 bases sitting between them. CDR1 MNHEY and CDR2 SVGAGI come from the germline V gene. Some clones are missing from TCRdb's copy, which holds only in-frame ones; the method was immunoSEQ multiplex PCR. The sample lists around 200,000 clones; 70% were seen once. This rearrangement joins TRBV6-5 to TRBJ2-4; weak D call: TRBD1 (5 bases). This sequence originates from a human donor with chronic lymphocytic leukemia. The source material was PBMCs, sampled after 12 months of ibrutinib treatment. The CDR3, as DNA: TGTGCCAGCAGTATTCGACAGCAGTACAAAAACATTCAGTACTTC. Amino acids: CASSIRQQYKNIQYF.